The sample holds many counts of the clone carrying this TCR beta chain. Antigen unknown. Profiles of TCR beta VDJ and CDR3 were generated from a genomic DNA template. TCRdb recomputed calls from the reads with MiXCR, one row per CDR3 protein. Of 150,000 to 200,000 distinct CDR3 sequences in the sample, approximately 40% were seen once. The data originate from a study of CD8+CD57+ T cells in acquired aplastic anemia. Study context: Sequencing produced an average of approximately 10 million reads per healthy donor for CD4+ cells. The study, taken as a whole, reports: In CD8+ cells, Simpson's diversity showed no significant difference between patients and controls.

This CDR3 spans 15 amino acids. V lost 5 bases and J 2 bases, leaving 14 bases between the germline ends. Germline CDR1 is SGHTA and CDR2 is FQGTGA. The chain carries TRBV7-3 and TRBJ2-3; D possibly uses TRBD1 or TRBD2 (7 bases each). The sequencing input was sorted CD4+, CD8+, or CD8+CD57+ T cells (not recorded which) from PBMCs. The sequence derives from a human donor in good health. CDR3 nucleotides: TGTGCCAGCAGCCTCAGGGGGGGGCCCACAGATACGCAGTATTTT. Its protein is CASSLRGGPTDTQYF. Supplemented by reference TRBV7-3 and TRBJ2-3, the full variable domain reads GAGVSQTPSNKVTEKGKYVELRCDPISGHTALYWYRQSLGQGPEFLIYFQGTGAADDSGLPNDRFFAVRPEGSVSTLKIQRTERGDSAVYLCASSLRGGPTDTQYFGPGTRLTVL.